Below are 15 T cell receptor beta chains sequenced from a single sample in a study of OX40 agonist ivuxolimab in advanced cancers. The repertoire was sequenced with immunoSEQ multiplex PCR; TCRdb's copy has only in-frame clones and lacks some. The table includes around 78,000 clones, 80% to 90% detected once. Source: CD4+ or CD8+ T cells sorted from blood, taken in a trial of the OX40 agonist ivuxolimab. The receptors come from an adult with an advanced solid tumor such as melanoma, head and neck, liver or kidney cancer.

This sequence joins TRBV30 and TRBJ1-1; D uncertain. Germline V gives CDR1 GTSNPN, CDR2 SVGIG (reference sequence). Trimming stripped 3 bases from V and 5 bases from J, with 10 bases between. The CDR3 length is 12 residues. DNA of the CDR3: TGTGCCTGGAGGGGAGGACGAACTGAAGCTTTCTTT. Residues: CAWRGGRTEAFF.

This chain joins TRBV7-9 and TRBJ2-5; 7 positions agree with TRBD1. The DNA end lines up better with TRBJ2-7; the J call may be wrong. Germline V gene sequence: CDR1 SEHNR, CDR2 FQNEAQ (reference sequence). The CDR3 is 15 residues long. The CDR3 is CASSLDRSPSYEQYF. CDR3 nucleotide sequence: TGTGCCAGCAGCTTGGACAGGTCCCCTTCCTACGAGCAGTACTTC.

The chain links TRBV10-2 to TRBJ2-3; 7 nucleotides agree with TRBD1. The CDR3 is 15 amino acids. Per germline, CDR1 WSHSY and CDR2 SAAADI. V was clipped by 3 bases and J by 5 bases; unmatched bases: 8. CDR3 protein: CASSDKDSGGDTQYF. CDR3 bases: TGCGCCAGCAGTGATAAGGACTCAGGGGGAGATACGCAGTATTTT.

This chain connects TRBV6-1 to TRBJ2-3; D may be TRBD1 or TRBD2 (5 bases each). Germline V gene data show CDR1 as MNHNS and CDR2 as SASEGT. The length of the CDR3 is 15 residues. V was pared by 3 bases and J by 2 bases, with 12 bases between. The CDR3 reads CASSEPGPTTDTQYF. DNA of the CDR3: TGTGCCAGCAGTGAGCCGGGACCCACCACAGATACGCAGTATTTT.

This clone occurred once. The chain couples TRBV7-3 to TRBJ2-2, with TRBD2 as a possible D gene (6 bases). V was clipped by 5 bases and J by 5 bases, with 21 bases between them. This CDR3 is 17 amino acids long. CDR1 SGHTA and CDR2 FQGTGA come from the germline V gene. CDR3 sequence (DNA): TGTGCCAGCAGCCAACTACCGGGACTCCAAGGGACCGGGGAGCTGTTTTTT. This gives the protein CASSQLPGLQGTGELFF.

This rearrangement joins TRBV19 to TRBJ2-1, with D perhaps TRBD1 (5 bases). CDR1 is LNHDA and CDR2 is SQIVND in the germline V gene (reference sequence). Trimming removed 9 bases from V and 0 bases from J, with 15 bases in between. This CDR3 has 15 amino acids. The CDR3 nucleotides are TGTGCCAGCCACCAAGGGGTTGTCTCCTACAATGAGCAGTTCTTC. It yields the protein CASHQGVVSYNEQFF.

The chain joins TRBV6-1 to TRBJ2-1, with 10 bases identical to TRBD1. Germline assignment: CDR1 MNHNS and CDR2 SASEGT. The CDR3 is 14 amino acids. V was clipped by 8 bases and J by 3 bases; unmatched bases: 4. Here the CDR3 DNA reads TGTGCCAGCGGTAGGACAGGGGGCTACAATGAGCAGTTCTTC. It yields the protein CASGRTGGYNEQFF.

The rearrangement joins TRBV5-6 to TRBJ2-7; 11 nucleotides line up with TRBD1. This CDR3 region has 17 residues. The V and J ends lost 6 bases and 4 bases, in that order; junction bases with no gene match: 15. CDR1 and CDR2 from the germline V gene are SGHDT and YYEEEE. The CDR3 is CASKTGTGGMGRYEQYF. CDR3 DNA sequence: TGTGCCAGCAAAACCGGGACAGGGGGTATGGGTAGGTACGAGCAGTACTTC.

The V gene is TRBV30, the J gene TRBJ1-1; the match to TRBD1 covers 7 bases. CDR3 length: 11 amino acids. Germline trimming cut 3 bases from V and 6 bases from J; bases unmatched to any gene: 1. Germline CDR1 and CDR2: GTSNPN and SVGIG (reference sequence). This CDR3 reads CAWRGTAEAFF. The CDR3 bases are TGTGCCTGGAGGGGGACAGCTGAAGCTTTCTTT. The full variable domain, in which reference TRBV30 and TRBJ1-1 provide the parts outside the CDR3, is SQTIHQWPATLVQPVGSPLSLECTVEGTSNPNLYWYRQAAGRGLQLLFYSVGIGQISSEVPQNLSASRPQDRQFILSSKKLLLSDSGFYLCAWRGTAEAFFGQGTRLTVV.

The chain combines TRBV7-6 with TRBJ2-7; the match to TRBD1 covers 8 bases. V lost 6 bases and J lost 3; bases outside the gene matches: 10. Germline CDR1 SGHVS, CDR2 FNYEAQ. The CDR3 has 15 amino acids. This CDR3 is CASSLQGARFYEQYF. The DNA for the CDR3 is TGTGCCAGCAGTCTCCAGGGGGCGCGATTCTACGAGCAGTACTTC.

This chain uses TRBV27 with TRBJ2-5; D ambiguous. Trimming pared 4 bases from V and 4 bases from J, leaving 13 bases between. Germline CDR1 and CDR2: MNHEY and SMNVEV (reference sequence). The CDR3 length is 14 residues. The CDR3 nucleotides read TGTGCCAGCAGTTCCCCCCCGCGCCTAGAGACCCAGTACTTC. Encoded protein: CASSSPPRLETQYF.

The chain has TRBV10-3 and TRBJ1-1; 9 bases agree with TRBD1. CDR1 and CDR2 from the germline V gene are ENHRY and SYGVKD. V dropped 8 bases and J dropped 1; count of bases not matched to a gene: 5. This CDR3 comprises 14 residues. The CDR3 is CAIASTGGNTEAFF. The CDR3 DNA reads TGTGCCATCGCCTCGACAGGGGGGAACACTGAAGCTTTCTTT.

The rearrangement uses TRBV5-1 and TRBJ2-3; 8 nucleotides line up with TRBD2. The V gene end was trimmed by 1 base and the J gene end by 2 bases; junction bases not matched to a gene: 3. CDR3 length equals 15 residues. Germline V gives CDR1 SGHRS, CDR2 YFSETQ. The CDR3: CASSLTTSVTDTQYF. The CDR3 DNA reads as TGCGCCAGCAGCTTGACGACTAGCGTCACAGATACGCAGTATTTT.

The V gene is TRBV7-3, the J gene TRBJ2-3, with D perhaps matching TRBD1 (6 bases). CDR3 size: 16 residues. V lost 1 base and J lost 4, with 15 bases in between. Germline loops: CDR1 SGHTA, CDR2 FQGTGA. CDR3 residues: CASSLRAGDRADTQYF. CDR3 sequence (DNA): TGTGCCAGCAGCTTAAGGGCAGGGGATAGGGCAGATACGCAGTATTTT.

This chain connects TRBV2 to TRBJ1-5, with D unclear. The CDR3 covers 11 residues. V was trimmed by 2 bases and J by 4 bases, leaving 0 bases between them. The germline V gene encodes CDR1 SNHLY and CDR2 FYNNEI. The DNA for the CDR3 is TGTGCCAGCAGTGAAAATCAGCCCCAGCATTTT. As protein: CASSENQPQHF. Filled out from reference TRBV2 and TRBJ1-5, the complete variable domain reads EPEVTQTPSHQVTQMGQEVILRCVPISNHLYFYWYRQILGQKVEFLVSFYNNEISEKSEIFDDQFSVERPDGSNFTLKIRSTKLEDSAMYFCASSENQPQHFGDGTRLSIL.